This entry is about one T cell receptor (beta chain). Next came a second PCR, run for about 7 to 12 cycles, which used a sample-barcoded 5' primer along with a J-beta primer mix. In TCRdb, the 5' RACE reads were re-called with MiXCR into one record per CDR3 protein. The sample carries around 1,500,000 distinct CDR3 sequences, 28% recorded once. V was cut by 0 bases and J by 4 bases, with 13 bases left in between. This CDR3 comprises 17 residues. Per germline, CDR1 SGHAT and CDR2 FQNNGV. These data come from a study of blood T cells in healthy people across ages. Study background: When template switching was applied, about one barcoded beta molecule was captured per two T cells.

The source of this sequence is a woman aged 25 to 45 in good health. The specimen sequenced was blood. The chain is built from TRBV11-2 and TRBJ2-6, with D perhaps TRBD1 or TRBD2 (5 bases each). The CDR3, as DNA: TGTGCCAGCAGCTTAGATCGTTTGGGGGTGGGGGCCAACGTCCTGACTTTC. Translating gives CASSLDRLGVGANVLTF. Variable domain in full (rest from reference TRBV11-2 and TRBJ2-6): EAGVAQSPRYKIIEKRQSVAFWCNPISGHATLYWYQQILGQGPKLLIQFQNNGVVDDSQLPKDRFSAERLKGVDSTLKIQPAKLEDSAVYLCASSLDRLGVGANVLTFGAGSRLTVL.